This TCR beta chain was obtained from a study of beta chain features in type 1 diabetes. V was trimmed by 0 bases and J by 5 bases, leaving 13 bases between them. The germline CDR1 and CDR2 sequences are MNHEY and SVGAGI. CDR3 length equals 15 residues. About this clone: The antigen remains unidentified.

Expressed TCRB transcripts were sequenced, since all the RNA that had been isolated was reverse transcribed. Stem cell-like memory T cell samples underwent survey-depth immunoSEQ sequencing. They averaged about 1.1 million reads. Only in-frame clones appear in the TCRdb table, and some are missing; sequencing was by immunoSEQ multiplex PCR. The sample records about 15,000 clones, over 40% being singletons. Overall study findings and caveats: Sequencing of cDNA might inflate the share of cells that strongly express TCR. Patients' naive, central memory and Treg TCRB repertoires seemed closer to one another than those of healthy donors.

The TCR originated in a woman aged 40 to 50 in good health. The sample comprised stem cell memory CD4+ T cells from blood. V gene TRBV6-5 combines with J gene TRBJ2-5; D possibly corresponds to TRBD2 (5 bases). CDR3 protein: CASSYSFGVTETQYF. The CDR3, as DNA: TGTGCCAGCAGTTACTCGTTCGGGGTAACGGAGACCCAGTACTTC.